One sample yielded the 19 T cell receptor beta chains listed below, sequenced in a study of blood T cell repertoires in COVID-19. Profiled with immunoSEQ multiplex PCR; TCRdb holds only in-frame clones, not every one. The top ten clones hold approximately 5.6% of a sample with 100,000 to 150,000 clones, about three quarters of them seen once. The sample was peripheral blood. The receptor set was obtained from a man in his 70s with acute or convalescent COVID-19.

The CDR3 DNA reads as TGCGCCAGCAGCTTGGGGACAGGGAGAAATGAAAAACTGTTTTTT. Protein sequence: CASSLGTGRNEKLFF. J is TRBJ1-4 and V is TRBV5-1, with 8 bases fitting TRBD1. From germline, CDR1 is SGHRS and CDR2 YFSETQ. The CDR3 is 15 residues long. J lost 5 bases, V lost 0 bases, and 3 bases had no gene match.

The J gene is TRBJ1-2, the V gene TRBV7-8; 8 bases fit TRBD1. This CDR3 is built from 13 residues. J was trimmed by 4 bases and V by 3 bases; bases with no gene match: 1. Per the germline V gene, CDR1 is SGHVS and CDR2 is FQNEAQ. CDR3 in DNA: TGTGCCAGCAGCTTCCAGGGGGCCTATGGCTACACCTTC. Translating it yields CASSFQGAYGYTF.

V is TRBV29-1 and J is TRBJ2-7; 7 bases match TRBD2. With V trimmed by 3 bases and J by 0 bases, 5 bases remained unmatched. CDR1 SQVTM and CDR2 ANQGSEA come from the germline V gene. The CDR3 has 14 residues. CDR3 DNA sequence: TGCAGCGTTGATTTGGGACTACACTCCTACGAGCAGTACTTC. It specifies CSVDLGLHSYEQYF.

The V call is TRBV9, the J call TRBJ2-7; 7 bases align to TRBD2. CDR1 SGDLS and CDR2 YYNGEE come from the germline V gene. This CDR3 has 15 residues. V dropped 0 bases and J dropped 2; count of bases not matched to a gene: 5. CDR3 in amino acids: CASSVGLAEPYEQYF. In DNA form, the CDR3 reads TGTGCCAGCAGCGTAGGGCTAGCGGAACCCTACGAGCAGTACTTC.

J is TRBJ1-1 and V is TRBV18; D unresolved. Looked up from germline, CDR1 is KGHSH and CDR2 is LQKENI. This CDR3 contains 13 residues. Trimming pared 2 bases from V and 4 bases from J, leaving 8 bases between. CDR3 coding DNA: TGTGCCAGCTCACCAGGGGAGGGCACTGAAGCTTTCTTT. Its protein product is CASSPGEGTEAFF.

This clone has just a few counts. The V call is TRBV30, the J call TRBJ2-3, with TRBD1 matching 9 bases. Per the germline V gene, CDR1 is GTSNPN and CDR2 is SVGIG (reference sequence). CDR3 length: 13 residues. Losses at the gene ends were 1 base for V and 11 bases for J; bases not matched to a gene: 7. CDR3 nucleotide sequence: TGTGCCTGGAGTGCACTACCGGGACAGGGGCAGTATTTT. This codes for CAWSALPGQGQYF. Together with reference TRBV30 and TRBJ2-3, the CDR3 gives the full variable domain: SQTIHQWPATLVQPVGSPLSLECTVEGTSNPNLYWYRQAAGRGLQLLFYSVGIGQISSEVPQNLSASRPQDRQFILSSKKLLLSDSGFYLCAWSALPGQGQYFGPGTRLTVL.

V and J are TRBV7-6 and TRBJ1-5; D is unclear. The CDR3 extends over 13 amino acids. Germline CDR1 and CDR2: SGHVS and FNYEAQ. The germline V and J ends were trimmed by 4 bases and 5 bases, with 9 bases remaining between them. In nucleotides, the CDR3 is TGTGCCAGCAGCTCGGGGTGGGATCAGCCCCAGCATTTT. It translates to CASSSGWDQPQHF.

The rearrangement links TRBV7-9 to TRBJ1-1, with D possibly matching TRBD1 (5 bases). The V and J ends lost 7 bases and 4 bases respectively, with 19 bases between them. Germline V CDR1 and CDR2: SEHNR, FQNEAQ (reference sequence). The CDR3 is made up of 15 amino acids. CDR3 protein: CASNLRGPGGTEAFF. CDR3 DNA sequence: TGTGCCAGCAACCTTCGGGGCCCGGGGGGCACTGAAGCTTTCTTT. Full variable domain (outside the CDR3, taken from reference TRBV7-9 and TRBJ1-1): DTGVSQNPRHKITKRGQNVTFRCDPISEHNRLYWYRQTLGQGPEFLTYFQNEAQLEKSRLLSDRFSAERPKGSFSTLEIQRTEQGDSAMYLCASNLRGPGGTEAFFGQGTRLTVV.

The chain recombines TRBV30 with TRBJ1-6; a weak D match, TRBD1 (5 bases). This CDR3 spans 14 amino acids. V lost 0 bases, J lost 7 bases, and 10 bases lay in between. Germline CDR1 is GTSNPN and CDR2 is SVGIG (reference sequence). CDR3 sequence: CAWSVLGGNSPLHF. The CDR3 nucleotides read TGTGCCTGGAGTGTACTTGGGGGGAATTCACCCCTCCACTTT.

The chain employs TRBV7-3 and TRBJ1-2, with a weak D call TRBD1 (6 bases). The length of the CDR3 is 13 residues. Per germline, CDR1 SGHTA and CDR2 FQGTGA. Trimming removed 4 bases at V and 8 bases at J, with 14 bases between. In nucleotides, the CDR3 is TGTGCCAGCAGCTCCAGCGGGGGCTTGGGCTACACCTTC. Its protein is CASSSSGGLGYTF. The full variable domain, with the rest looked up from reference TRBV7-3 and TRBJ1-2, is GAGVSQTPSNKVTEKGKYVELRCDPISGHTALYWYRQSLGQGPEFLIYFQGTGAADDSGLPNDRFFAVRPEGSVSTLKIQRTERGDSAVYLCASSSSGGLGYTFGSGTRLTVV.

This clone was recorded a few times. CDR3 sequence (DNA): TGCGCCAGCAGCTTGGGCGGTCTCTACGAGCAGTACTTC. Residues: CASSLGGLYEQYF. V is TRBV5-1 and J is TRBJ2-7; D remains unclear. Germline V gives CDR1 SGHRS, CDR2 YFSETQ. V lost 0 bases, J lost 3 bases, and 7 bases lay in between. The CDR3 has 13 amino acids.

This clone showed up just once. This chain connects TRBV28 to TRBJ2-3; D unclear. Germline assignment: CDR1 MDHEN and CDR2 SYDVKM. Between the trimmed V and J ends, which lost 8 bases and 0 bases, there was a span of 6 bases. The CDR3 is 12 amino acids. The CDR3 region has the DNA TGTGCCAGCCGAGAGAGCACAGATACGCAGTATTTT. This gives the protein CASRESTDTQYF.

V usage is TRBV7-2 and J usage is TRBJ1-2; no clear D. Trimming shortened V by 1 base and J by 8 bases, and 17 bases separated the two germline ends. Germline V gene data show CDR1 as SGHTA and CDR2 as FQGNSA. This CDR3 region has 15 residues. The CDR3 here is CASSLGAGTKFGYTF. In nucleotides, the CDR3 is TGTGCCAGCAGCTTAGGGGCAGGAACCAAGTTCGGCTACACCTTC.

The chain combines TRBV5-6 with TRBJ2-7; 8 bases fit TRBD1. The germline gives CDR1 SGHDT, CDR2 YYEEEE. The CDR3 is made up of 14 amino acids. V lost 0 bases and J lost 4; bases outside the gene matches: 3. The CDR3 sequence: CASSLEGQAYEQYF. The CDR3 coding sequence is TGTGCCAGCAGCTTGGAGGGACAGGCGTACGAGCAGTACTTC.

The V and J genes are TRBV6-5 and TRBJ2-5, with 7 bases lining up with TRBD1. CDR1 and CDR2 from the germline V gene are MNHEY and SVGAGI. CDR3 length: 15 amino acids. With V trimmed by 5 bases and J by 0 bases, 6 bases remained unmatched. The CDR3 is CASSLTGTDQETQYF. Written as DNA, the CDR3 is TGTGCCAGCAGTCTGACAGGGACCGACCAAGAGACCCAGTACTTC.

The chain combines TRBV4-2 with TRBJ2-7, with 7 bases fitting TRBD2. The length of the CDR3 is 15 residues. Per the germline V gene, CDR1 is LGHNA and CDR2 is YNFKEQ. Germline trimming cut 0 bases from V and 6 bases from J; bases unmatched to any gene: 8. CDR3 in DNA: TGTGCCAGCAGCCAAGAGTGGCGGGGAGGGTCCGAGCAGTACTTC. This sequence encodes CASSQEWRGGSEQYF.

V gene TRBV5-4 combines with J gene TRBJ2-5, with 8 bases identical to TRBD1. This CDR3 region has 14 residues. The V segment lost 4 bases and the J segment 9 bases; nucleotides outside the gene matches: 11. Per the germline V gene, CDR1 is SGHNT and CDR2 is YYREEE (reference sequence). The CDR3 spells CASSLDRVSSAQYF. The CDR3 nucleotides are TGTGCCAGCAGCCTGGACAGGGTTTCCTCGGCCCAGTACTTC.

This sequence joins TRBV6-2 or TRBV6-3 and TRBJ2-7, with a possible D match to TRBD2 (5 bases). The V end lost 5 bases, the J end lost 3 bases, and 26 bases lay between the germline ends. The CDR3 covers 18 residues. Germline CDR1 MNHEY, CDR2 SVGEGT. The CDR3 DNA reads as TGTGCCAGCAGTAACGTAATCGAAGGAGGACGGCGAATCTACGAGCAGTACTTC. This translates into CASSNVIEGGRRIYEQYF.

The rearrangement uses TRBV4-1 and TRBJ2-2, with D hard to call. The germline V and J ends were trimmed by 0 bases and 4 bases, with 18 bases remaining between them. CDR1 and CDR2 (germline): MGHRA, YSYEKL. The CDR3 is made up of 18 amino acids. CDR3 region: CASSQDLIAPASTGELFF. CDR3 bases: TGCGCCAGCAGCCAAGATTTGATAGCTCCGGCGAGCACCGGGGAGCTGTTTTTT.